This TCR beta chain was recorded in a study of neurological immune-mediated disorders. General study results and limits: Patients with HTLV-1-associated myelopathy showed the most TCR clonal expansion. Those with multiple sclerosis showed the least, falling below healthy controls.

The germline V gene encodes CDR1 LNHNV and CDR2 YYDKDF (reference sequence). The CDR3 is made up of 15 amino acids. Trimming pared 0 bases from V and 8 bases from J, leaving 14 bases between. Over 200 million TCR-beta sequences from 15-18 subjects were obtained in each sequencing run. MiXCR, run by TCRdb on the 5' RACE reads, gives a single entry per CDR3 protein. The sample lists around 130,000 distinct CDR3 sequences, 3% to 3.5% occurring once. This clonotype has a count of ten or more. Its antigen is undetermined. The origin of this receptor is a woman aged 30 to 39 with multiple sclerosis. The genes are TRBV15 and TRBJ1-5, with TRBD1 as a possible D gene (5 bases). The sample comprised PBMCs. DNA for the CDR3: TGTGCCACCAGCAGAGACGTCAGGGCCTGGGAGCCCCAGCATTTT. It translates to CATSRDVRAWEPQHF.